This TCR beta chain was observed in a study of shared clonotypes between healthy human individuals (dated by TCRdb to 2020 to 2022). With respect to the entire study: A few men and a couple of women, aged 18 to 49 years, made up the cohort. For each donor, CD4 naive and CD4 memory were each run on three plates, CD8 naive on two plates, and CD8 memory on one plate. To estimate repertoire size and how much clonotypes are shared between individuals, the study performed deep sequencing of blood TCR repertoires from about 5 healthy adults. Libraries were prepared and TCR repertoires were sequenced by different laboratories using diverse techniques, in order to increase sequencing depth and limit assay-specific biases. Leukapheresis yielded between about 0.94 and 8.9 billion PBMCs per donor. General conclusions and limits of the study: Clonotypes shared by all four sorted-subset donors showed higher generation probabilities than non-shared clonotypes. Pairwise subsampling led to the expectation that sequencing depth would affect the degree of clonotype sharing among donors. Sampling was restricted to blood, and TCR repertoires in tissues likely differ from the TCR repertoires found in blood. Roughly 5% of naive CD4, 3.5% of naive CD8, around 2.3% of memory CD4, and less than 0.45% of memory CD8 clonotypes were shared across several donors. Rarefaction of sorted-subset datasets indicated incomplete sequencing despite the large sequencing depth. Naive subsets generally had larger estimated clonotype richness than memory subsets did. Because the study included only a small number of donors, the genetic and exposure-history diversity represented was limited.

CD8 naive samples consisted of CD45RO-negative cells that were positively selected for CCR7, yielding a CD45RA+CCR7+ population without TemRA cells. Healthy HIV-negative adults with no recently reported acute infections or vaccinations were included as donors. Every donor was a Caucasian adult residing in Nashville, Tennessee, USA. Blood was obtained by leukapheresis, after which PBMCs were separated by Ficoll-Histopaque density gradient centrifugation and cryopreserved in liquid nitrogen vapor phase. Analytical flow cytometry was used to check the purity and quantity of each magnetically sorted T cell population. Genomic DNA was isolated from each sorted fraction and quantified by UV absorbance on a Nanodrop 2000c. To note about this clone: Its antigen is currently not known. Base qualities were left out, and no much larger clone turns up one base away.

V and J are truncated by 6 bases and 8 bases respectively, leaving an intervening sequence of 17 bases. CDR3 length: 14 amino acids, cysteine to phenylalanine. This entry keeps only the CDR3 DNA: 42 bases, framed from base 1. The germline V gene provides CDR1 MNHEY and CDR2 SVGAGI. TCR CDR3 regions were amplified from genomic DNA by multiplex PCR using the deep immunoSEQ assay. Extracted genomic DNA from each cell subset was spread evenly across all wells of several immunoSEQ 96-well plates, with each plate serving as a replicate. For sorted subsets, about 0.2 ug genomic DNA, equal to 25,000 to 35,000 T cell genomes, was loaded into each replicate PCR. Purified libraries were quantified with a Qubit 3.0 fluorometer, sized on a Bioanalyzer 2100, and re-quantified with the KAPA Library Quantification kit. Each immunoSEQ 96-well plate was sequenced on its own single-read 150-cycle Illumina NextSeq 550 flow cell. Per the authors' processing: The immunoSEQ output contained only junctional sequences without quality scores, so filtering could not match that applied to full-length reads. To assign V/J genes and CDR3, sequences were annotated against IMGT germline references using PyIR, a Python wrapper for IgBLAST v1.9. Reads were removed for weak V/J assignments (E-value above 1e-6), missing CDR3, stop codons, out-of-frame junctions, or ambiguous translated residues. V3J clonotypes were defined by identical inferred V gene, J gene, and CDR3 amino acid sequence. Percentage overlap between repertoires was computed as shared unique clonotypes divided by the size of the smaller repertoire. Three approaches were used to assess repertoire richness: RTK rarefaction, the Chao1 estimator, and Recon v2.1 estimates of unobserved clonotypes. For all TCRbeta clonotypes obtained by the gDNA method from four donors, generation probabilities were computed with OLGA. Held by TCRdb, this immuneACCESS table contains in-frame sequences only and omits some clones. Under half of the omission traces to an unresolved V gene where checked; the cause of the rest is unknown. V and J calls and clone size follow that table, whereas D and trimming were derived from the DNA. In this sample the table shows 1.5 million to 2.5 million clones, about 95% of which occur a single time. 0.9% to 1.5% of the sample comes from the top ten.

The chain is made from TRBV6-5 and TRBJ2-1; 6 matching bases give a weak D call of TRBD1. Sequenced: naive CD8+ T cells sorted from blood. The sample's cell subset or site, from its label and the paper: CD45RA+CCR7+. This sequence was found in a man aged 18 to 30 in good health. The CDR3 sequence is CASSHIQGAYEQFF. The bases read TGTGCCAGCAGCCACATACAGGGAGCATATGAGCAGTTCTTC.